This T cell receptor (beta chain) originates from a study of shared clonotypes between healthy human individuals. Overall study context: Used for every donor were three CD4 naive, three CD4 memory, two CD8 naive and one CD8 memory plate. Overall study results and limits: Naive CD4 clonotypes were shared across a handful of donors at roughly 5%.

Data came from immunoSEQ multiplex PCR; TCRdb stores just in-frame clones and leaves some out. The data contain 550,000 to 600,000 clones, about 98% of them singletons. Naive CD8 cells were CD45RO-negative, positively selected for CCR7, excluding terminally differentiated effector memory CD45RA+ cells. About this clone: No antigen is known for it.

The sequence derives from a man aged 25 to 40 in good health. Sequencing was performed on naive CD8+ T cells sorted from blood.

CDR3 in DNA: TGCGCCAGCAGCCAAATTTGGGGGCCGTACTTC. Translated: CASSQIWGPYF. The V and J genes are TRBV4-3 and TRBJ2-4, with D possibly TRBD1 on 6 matching bases. Germline values: CDR1 LGHNA, CDR2 YSLEER. The CDR3 is 11 residues long. Trimming took off 2 bases at V and 15 bases at J, with 11 bases between the two ends.